The clone carrying this TCR beta chain was counted only a few times. TCRdb used MiXCR to reprocess the 5' RACE reads, holding one entry per CDR3 protein. The repertoire holds about 500,000 distinct CDR3 sequences, with roughly an eighth as singletons. This record comes from a study of identical twins. Germline V gene sequence: CDR1 LGHDT, CDR2 YNNKEL (reference sequence). V dropped 5 bases and J dropped 2 bases, with 13 bases sitting between them. The CDR3 sequence is 15 residues long. This sample also appeared in a second study, on yellow fever vaccine responses in identical twins.

The source is a woman aged 18 to 35 in good health. Sequenced sample: CD4+ T cells sorted from blood. The chain is built from TRBV3-1 and TRBJ1-5; D is ambiguous. CDR3 region: CASSGSGRGNQPQHF. CDR3 DNA: TGTGCCAGCAGCGGTAGTGGACGGGGCAATCAGCCCCAGCATTTT.